These 27 T cell receptor beta chains share one sample of origin, sequenced in a study of blood T cell repertoires in COVID-19. Clones were sequenced by immunoSEQ multiplex PCR, and TCRdb holds only the in-frame ones, with some missing. The sample lists about 250,000 clones; approximately 82% were seen once. The sample was peripheral blood. These receptors originate from a man aged 80 or over with acute or convalescent COVID-19.

This CDR3 reads CASSLSAGQGMNYGYTF. The CDR3 DNA is TGCGCCAGCAGTCTCTCGGCCGGACAGGGAATGAACTATGGCTACACCTTC. The V gene is TRBV23-1, the J gene TRBJ1-2, with 8 bases matching TRBD1. Being an ORF, TRBV23-1 has a function that is uncertain. This CDR3 is built from 17 residues. J gave up 2 bases and V 4 bases, and 12 bases lay outside the gene matches.

This chain joins TRBV12-3 or TRBV12-4 and TRBJ1-4; no reliable D call. Trimming removed 3 bases at V and 3 bases at J, with 5 bases between. The CDR3 is 13 residues long. The CDR3 loop is CASSLAPNEKLFF. The CDR3, as DNA: TGTGCCAGCAGTTTGGCCCCTAATGAAAAACTGTTTTTT.

The table lists this clone with a few counts. The sample contains more than one DNA sequence encoding this CDR3. The chain couples TRBV11-2 to TRBJ2-3, with TRBD2 as a possible D gene (5 bases). The CDR3 runs 12 residues. The germline CDR1 and CDR2 sequences are SGHAT and FQNNGV. V lost 4 bases and J 5 bases, leaving 7 bases between the germline ends. The CDR3 DNA is TGTGCCAGCAGCTGGGCGGGAGATACGCAGTATTTT. The encoded protein is CASSWAGDTQYF. The full variable domain, completed using reference TRBV11-2 and TRBJ2-3, is EAGVAQSPRYKIIEKRQSVAFWCNPISGHATLYWYQQILGQGPKLLIQFQNNGVVDDSQLPKDRFSAERLKGVDSTLKIQPAKLEDSAVYLCASSWAGDTQYFGPGTRLTVL.

J is TRBJ2-3 and V is TRBV9, with a possible D match to TRBD1 (6 bases). V lost 5 bases to trimming and J lost 0 bases, with 16 bases between them. The CDR3 sequence is 16 residues long. Germline V gene data show CDR1 as SGDLS and CDR2 as YYNGEE. The CDR3 DNA reads as TGTGCCAGCAGTTCCGGGACAACCCCTAGCACAGATACGCAGTATTTT. Its protein is CASSSGTTPSTDTQYF. Using reference TRBV9 and TRBJ2-3 for the parts outside the CDR3, the full variable domain is DSGVTQTPKHLITATGQRVTLRCSPRSGDLSVYWYQQSLDQGLQFLIQYYNGEERAKGNILERFSAQQFPDLHSELNLSSLELGDSALYFCASSSGTTPSTDTQYFGPGTRLTVL.

The J gene is TRBJ2-6, the V gene TRBV3-1 (or the pseudogene TRBV3-2); D may be TRBD1 (6 bases). The germline V gene has CDR1 LGHDT and CDR2 YNNKEL (reference sequence). The V and J ends lost 4 bases and 1 base respectively, with 20 bases between them. The CDR3 extends over 19 amino acids. In nucleotides, the CDR3 is TGTGCCAGCAGCCCAGAGGTTGGGCAGGGGATGTCTGGGGCCAACGTCCTGACTTTC. It encodes CASSPEVGQGMSGANVLTF.

V usage is TRBV3-1 (or the pseudogene TRBV3-2) and J usage is TRBJ1-6; weak D call: TRBD1 (6 bases). V lost 0 bases and J 8 bases, leaving 14 bases between the germline ends. Germline CDR1 reads LGHDT; CDR2 reads YNNKEL (reference sequence). This CDR3 has 16 amino acids. The CDR3 here is CASSQDPRTVYSPLHF. The CDR3 DNA is TGTGCCAGCAGCCAAGATCCCAGGACAGTGTATTCACCCCTCCACTTT.

V usage is TRBV7-2 and J usage is TRBJ2-1, with 11 positions matching TRBD2. The CDR3 is 15 residues long. Germline trimming cut 5 bases from V and 4 bases from J; bases unmatched to any gene: 4. Germline-derived CDR1 and CDR2 are SGHTA and FQGNSA. CDR3 loop: CASSVLAGGYNEQFF. The CDR3 DNA sequence: TGTGCCAGCAGCGTTTTAGCGGGAGGGTACAATGAGCAGTTCTTC.

This clone was found once. The chain links TRBV6-5 to TRBJ2-5, with 7 bases matching TRBD1. The CDR3 covers 15 residues. Germline CDR1 reads MNHEY; CDR2 reads SVGAGI. The V segment lost 6 bases and the J segment 2 bases; nucleotides outside the gene matches: 9. CDR3 sequence: CASRKTGLLQETQYF. As DNA, the CDR3 is TGTGCCAGCAGAAAGACAGGGTTATTGCAAGAGACCCAGTACTTC.

J is TRBJ2-5 and V is TRBV7-6, with 8 bases that match TRBD1. The ends lost 3 bases at V and 2 bases at J; junction bases unmatched: 5. The CDR3 contains 15 residues. CDR1 and CDR2 from the germline V gene are SGHVS and FNYEAQ. The CDR3 region has the DNA TGTGCCAGCAGCTTTACCGGGACAGGACAAGAGACCCAGTACTTC. Translating gives CASSFTGTGQETQYF.

This chain connects TRBV27 to TRBJ2-5; tentative D call: TRBD2 (5 bases). The V gene lost 10 bases and the J gene lost 5 bases, with 23 bases spanning the gap. Germline V gene data show CDR1 as MNHEY and CDR2 as SMNVEV (reference sequence). CDR3 length: 15 residues. Here the CDR3 DNA reads TGTGCCACCTCCTCCGGGCTCCGGACTGTGGAGACCCAGTACTTC. This encodes CATSSGLRTVETQYF.

The chain employs TRBV2 and TRBJ2-3; D not resolved. V was cut by 4 bases and J by 2 bases, with 10 bases left in between. The CDR3 length is 14 residues. Germline V CDR1 and CDR2: SNHLY, FYNNEI. This CDR3 is CASSVSTNTDTQYF. The CDR3 nucleotides are TGTGCCAGCAGTGTATCGACAAACACAGATACGCAGTATTTT.

This rearrangement joins TRBV5-4 to TRBJ2-1; 11 positions agree with TRBD2. The germline CDR1 and CDR2 sequences are SGHNT and YYREEE (reference sequence). J was trimmed by 3 bases and V by 3 bases; bases with no gene match: 5. This CDR3 is 16 amino acids long. Here the CDR3 DNA reads TGTGCCAGCAGCTCGAAACTAGCGGGGGACTACAATGAGCAGTTCTTC. This translates into CASSSKLAGDYNEQFF.

There are a few counts of this clone. The chain employs TRBV7-8 and TRBJ2-2, with D perhaps TRBD1 (6 bases). The CDR3 has 15 amino acids. In germline, CDR1 is SGHVS, CDR2 FQNEAQ. V was cut by 4 bases and J by 0 bases, with 9 bases left in between. Here the CDR3 DNA reads TGTGCCAGCAGCTCCCGGGACACGAACACCGGGGAGCTGTTTTTT. It specifies CASSSRDTNTGELFF.

The chain links TRBV5-1 to TRBJ2-1; 8 bases match TRBD2. Germline V gives CDR1 SGHRS, CDR2 YFSETQ. This CDR3 has 12 amino acids. The V gene end was trimmed by 6 bases and the J gene end by 5 bases; junction bases not matched to a gene: 1. The CDR3 coding sequence is TGCGCCAGCAACGGGGGGGACAATGAGCAGTTCTTC. Protein product: CASNGGDNEQFF.

This rearrangement joins TRBV19 to TRBJ2-2; 7 nucleotides line up with TRBD2. V trimming: 7 bases; J trimming: 5 bases; junction bases outside the gene matches: 7. The CDR3 contains 14 residues. Germline V gene sequence: CDR1 LNHDA, CDR2 SQIVND (reference sequence). CDR3 nucleotide sequence: TGTGCCAGTAATCCCGGGGGAGGGACCGGGGAGCTGTTTTTT. It yields the protein CASNPGGGTGELFF.

This clone was seen a handful of times. This chain links TRBV5-1 with TRBJ1-1, with D possibly matching TRBD1 (5 bases). CDR1 and CDR2 (germline): SGHRS, YFSETQ. Trimming stripped 0 bases from V and 7 bases from J, with 13 bases between. The CDR3 has 14 amino acids. The CDR3 DNA is TGCGCCAGCAGCTTGGCCTGGGGGGATGTTGAAGCTTTCTTT. Protein: CASSLAWGDVEAFF. Full variable domain (remainder filled in from reference TRBV5-1 and TRBJ1-1): KAGVTQTPRYLIKTRGQQVTLSCSPISGHRSVSWYQQTPGQGLQFLFEYFSETQRNKGNFPGRFSGRQFSNSRSEMNVSTLELGDSALYLCASSLAWGDVEAFFGQGTRLTVV.

The chain carries TRBV11-2 and TRBJ2-5; 9 bases are a match to TRBD2. V shed 5 bases and J 5 bases; nucleotides not matched to a gene: 6. Germline CDR1 reads SGHAT; CDR2 reads FQNNGV. The CDR3 runs 14 residues. In DNA form, the CDR3 reads TGTGCCAGCAGCAGGACTAGCGTTGGCGAGACCCAGTACTTC. Amino acids: CASSRTSVGETQYF.

This clone was found a few times. The junction departs from germline at one end; a sequencing error may be responsible. The V and J genes are TRBV5-6 and TRBJ2-1; D is unclear. The germline V gene encodes CDR1 SGHDT and CDR2 YYEEEE. The CDR3 has 12 amino acids. The CDR3 bases are TGTGCCAGCAGCTTGGCTGGTACCACCGAGGTCTTC. Its translation is CASSLAGTTEVF. The entire variable domain, with the rest obtained from reference TRBV5-6 and TRBJ2-1, is as follows: DAGVTQSPTHLIKTRGQQVTLRCSPKSGHDTVSWYQQALGQGPQFIFQYYEEEERQRGNFPDRFSGHQFPNYSSELNVNALLLGDSALYLCASSLAGTTEVFGPGTRLTVL.

The J gene is TRBJ2-5, the V gene TRBV10-3; possibly TRBD1 for D (5 bases). CDR1 is ENHRY and CDR2 is SYGVKD in the germline V gene. Trimming removed 6 bases at V and 4 bases at J, with 9 bases between. The CDR3 is made up of 12 amino acids. The CDR3 protein is CAISSGSETQYF. The CDR3 DNA is TGTGCCATCAGCTCAGGGTCAGAGACCCAGTACTTC.

The gene calls are TRBV5-1 and TRBJ2-1; 11 bases are shared with TRBD2. Germline CDR1 and CDR2: SGHRS and YFSETQ. The CDR3 loop spans 14 amino acids. V gave up 5 bases and J gave up 7 bases; unmatched junction bases: 5. This CDR3 is CASRLAGGPNEQFF. In DNA, the CDR3 is TGCGCCAGCAGGTTAGCGGGGGGGCCAAATGAGCAGTTCTTC.

This clone was recorded only once. The rearrangement uses TRBV19 and TRBJ2-2, with D possibly TRBD2 on 6 matching bases. CDR1 and CDR2 (germline): LNHDA, SQIVND (reference sequence). Deletions cut 7 bases from V and 4 bases from J, with 19 bases between. The CDR3 extends over 16 amino acids. CDR3 nucleotide sequence: TGTGCCAGTAACCCGCTAGGGACTGCAGGCACCGGGGAGCTGTTTTTT. Translation: CASNPLGTAGTGELFF.

The CDR3 sequence is CASSTQGAGKTEAFF. The CDR3, as DNA: TGTGCCAGCAGTACACAGGGGGCAGGAAAAACTGAAGCTTTCTTT. V and J are TRBV25-1 and TRBJ1-1, with 9 bases fitting TRBD1. Per the germline V gene, CDR1 is MGHDK and CDR2 is SYGVNS. The CDR3 consists of 15 residues. The V gene end was trimmed by 5 bases and the J gene end by 5 bases; junction bases not matched to a gene: 9.

The chain carries TRBV5-1 and TRBJ1-3; 7 bases are shared with TRBD1. The trim removed 4 bases at V and 2 bases at J, leaving 6 bases unmatched. The germline gives CDR1 SGHRS, CDR2 YFSETQ. The length of the CDR3 is 15 residues. DNA for the CDR3: TGCGCCAGCAGCCACGACAGGGCCGCTGGAAACACCATATATTTT. This gives the protein CASSHDRAAGNTIYF. The variable domain in full, with the rest retrieved from reference TRBV5-1 and TRBJ1-3, is KAGVTQTPRYLIKTRGQQVTLSCSPISGHRSVSWYQQTPGQGLQFLFEYFSETQRNKGNFPGRFSGRQFSNSRSEMNVSTLELGDSALYLCASSHDRAAGNTIYFGEGSWLTVV.

The chain uses TRBV10-2 and TRBJ2-3; the D gene is possibly TRBD1 (7 bases). The CDR3 extends over 14 amino acids. V was cut by 6 bases and J by 3 bases, with 13 bases left in between. Germline CDR1 is WSHSY and CDR2 is SAAADI. CDR3 in DNA: TGCGCCAGCAGGGAGGGGGCCGGAACAGATACGCAGTATTTT. Its translation: CASREGAGTDTQYF.

The chain couples TRBV7-2 to TRBJ2-7; 7 nucleotides agree with TRBD2. The CDR3 is made up of 14 amino acids. The V segment lost 0 bases and the J segment 3 bases; nucleotides outside the gene matches: 2. CDR1 and CDR2 (germline): SGHTA, FQGNSA. The CDR3 DNA reads TGTGCCAGCAGCTTAGCGGGGGGGGACTACGAGCAGTACTTC. This codes for CASSLAGGDYEQYF.

The chain joins TRBV5-4 to TRBJ2-6; 7 nucleotides line up with TRBD1. J was trimmed by 1 base and V by 3 bases; bases with no gene match: 10. Germline V gene sequence: CDR1 SGHNT, CDR2 YYREEE (reference sequence). This CDR3 region has 18 residues. The CDR3 DNA is TGTGCCAGCAGCTATCGACAGGGAAGGAAATCTGGGGCCAACGTCCTGACTTTC. It codes for CASSYRQGRKSGANVLTF. The entire variable domain, with the rest obtained from reference TRBV5-4 and TRBJ2-6, is as follows: ETGVTQSPTHLIKTRGQQVTLRCSSQSGHNTVSWYQQALGQGPQFIFQYYREEENGRGNFPPRFSGLQFPNYSSELNVNALELDDSALYLCASSYRQGRKSGANVLTFGAGSRLTVL.

The chain has TRBV27 and TRBJ1-5, with 8 bases identical to TRBD1. Germline CDR1 is MNHEY and CDR2 is SMNVEV (reference sequence). The CDR3 runs to 17 residues. V shed 6 bases, J shed 5 bases, and the junction held 15 bases outside the gene matches. The CDR3 is CASSLNPPDRVHQPQHF. As DNA, the CDR3 is TGTGCCAGCAGCTTAAACCCCCCGGACAGGGTCCATCAGCCCCAGCATTTT.